A selection of T cell receptor beta chains follows, all from one sample in a study of T-cell reconstitution after alpha-beta-depleted transplantation in children. TCRdb re-derived calls from the PCR reads in MiXCR, one entry per CDR3 protein. Among 300,000 to 400,000 distinct CDR3 sequences listed, over 20% were seen once. The sequencing here drew on PBMCs, mostly from graft donor cells, taken 180 days after TCRalphabeta/CD19-depleted stem cell transplant. Every receptor here comes from a male patient between 5 and 17 years old who had a stem cell transplant for acute lymphoblastic leukemia, so the T cells may come from the graft donor. Each CDR3 is given with its conserved first and last residue. The D gene is left open where the match is weak. Rows give clone size only sometimes, using once, few, many, or a class for an expanded clone.

d_gene: NA
j_gene: TRBJ1-2
abundance: NA
v_gene: TRBV10-3
CDR3aa: CAISEWQGYGYTF
CDR3nt: TGTGCCATCAGTGAGTGGCAGGGTTACGGCTACACCTTC

d_gene: NA
j_gene: TRBJ2-2
abundance: NA
v_gene: TRBV12-3/TRBV12-4
CDR3aa: CASVTGTSNTGELFF
CDR3nt: TGTGCCAGCGTAACCGGGACATCGAACACCGGGGAGCTGTTTTTT

d_gene: NA
j_gene: TRBJ1-3
abundance: few
v_gene: TRBV6-1
CDR3aa: CASRSTGRGNTIYF
CDR3nt: TGTGCCAGCAGGTCAACAGGGCGCGGAAACACCATATATTTT

d_gene: NA
j_gene: TRBJ2-7
abundance: many
v_gene: TRBV7-9
CDR3aa: CASSLATTEQYF
CDR3nt: TGTGCCAGCAGCTTAGCGACGACTGAGCAGTACTTC

d_gene: TRBD1
j_gene: TRBJ1-1
abundance: NA
v_gene: TRBV5-1
CDR3aa: CASSLGTGTGLVNTEAFF
CDR3nt: TGCGCCAGCAGCTTGGGTACCGGGACAGGGCTTGTGAACACTGAAGCTTTCTTT

d_gene: NA
j_gene: TRBJ2-7
abundance: NA
v_gene: TRBV28
CDR3aa: CASTPPRGSYEQYF
CDR3nt: TGTGCCAGCACCCCACCGCGGGGCTCCTACGAGCAGTACTTC

d_gene: TRBD1
j_gene: TRBJ2-3
abundance: few
v_gene: TRBV19
CDR3aa: CASSGETGGQDTQYF
CDR3nt: TGTGCCAGTAGTGGAGAGACAGGGGGCCAAGATACGCAGTATTTT

d_gene: TRBD2
j_gene: TRBJ2-5
abundance: many
v_gene: TRBV29-1
CDR3aa: CSVEWAGVVETQYF
CDR3nt: TGCAGCGTTGAATGGGCGGGAGTGGTAGAGACCCAGTACTTC

d_gene: TRBD2
j_gene: TRBJ2-3
abundance: NA
v_gene: TRBV5-1
CDR3aa: CASSDKREGRVDTQYF
CDR3nt: TGCGCCAGCAGCGATAAGCGGGAGGGCCGGGTAGATACGCAGTATTTT

d_gene: NA
j_gene: TRBJ1-3
abundance: medium-sized
v_gene: TRBV3-1
CDR3aa: CASSQDSGNTIYF
CDR3nt: TGTGCCAGCAGCCAAGATTCGGGAAACACCATATATTTT

d_gene: NA
j_gene: TRBJ1-1
abundance: NA
v_gene: TRBV25-1
CDR3aa: CASSEYYSGTINTEAFF
CDR3nt: TGTGCCAGCAGTGAATATTACTCCGGGACAATTAACACTGAAGCTTTCTTT

d_gene: NA
j_gene: TRBJ2-5
abundance: NA
v_gene: TRBV25-1
CDR3aa: CASSRRLGGETQYF
CDR3nt: TGTGCCAGCAGTAGACGGCTCGGGGGAGAGACCCAGTACTTC

d_gene: TRBD2
j_gene: TRBJ2-3
abundance: NA
v_gene: TRBV7-3
CDR3aa: CASSTTSGSSDTQYF
CDR3nt: TGTGCCAGCAGTACGACTAGCGGGAGCTCAGATACGCAGTATTTT

d_gene: TRBD2
j_gene: TRBJ2-1
abundance: NA
v_gene: TRBV20-1
CDR3aa: CSALAGRQHNEQFF
CDR3nt: TGCAGTGCTTTAGCGGGAAGGCAGCACAATGAGCAGTTCTTC

d_gene: TRBD1
j_gene: TRBJ1-5
abundance: NA
v_gene: TRBV12-3/TRBV12-4
CDR3aa: CASSSRYRQGWDQPQHF
CDR3nt: TGTGCCAGCAGTTCGAGATATAGACAGGGATGGGATCAGCCCCAGCATTTT

d_gene: TRBD2
j_gene: TRBJ2-3
abundance: NA
v_gene: TRBV12-3/TRBV12-4
CDR3aa: CASSFAGGSTDTQYF
CDR3nt: TGTGCCAGCAGTTTTGCGGGAGGGAGCACAGATACGCAGTATTTT

d_gene: TRBD2
j_gene: TRBJ2-7
abundance: few
v_gene: TRBV29-1
CDR3aa: CSVLTSGRYEQYF
CDR3nt: TGCAGCGTGCTGACTAGCGGGAGGTACGAGCAGTACTTC

d_gene: NA
j_gene: TRBJ2-7
abundance: few
v_gene: TRBV7-2
CDR3aa: CASSAIGNYEQYF
CDR3nt: TGTGCCAGCAGCGCAATTGGTAATTACGAGCAGTACTTC

d_gene: NA
j_gene: TRBJ2-5
abundance: NA
v_gene: TRBV3-1
CDR3aa: CASSHGDSGTQYF
CDR3nt: TGTGCCAGCAGCCACGGAGATTCCGGGACCCAGTACTTC

d_gene: NA
j_gene: TRBJ1-1
abundance: few
v_gene: TRBV20-1
CDR3aa: CSAIPEGLQEDTEAFF
CDR3nt: TGCAGTGCTATACCGGAGGGCCTACAGGAGGACACTGAAGCTTTCTTT

d_gene: NA
j_gene: TRBJ2-1
abundance: NA
v_gene: TRBV4-1
CDR3aa: CASSQEDIYNEQFF
CDR3nt: TGCGCCAGCAGCCAAGAGGACATCTACAATGAGCAGTTCTTC

d_gene: TRBD1
j_gene: TRBJ2-7
abundance: NA
v_gene: TRBV4-1
CDR3aa: CASSQTGDEQYF
CDR3nt: TGCGCCAGCAGCCAAACAGGGGACGAGCAGTACTTC

d_gene: TRBD2
j_gene: TRBJ2-7
abundance: NA
v_gene: TRBV20-1
CDR3aa: CSARSSGRHSYEQYF
CDR3nt: TGCAGTGCTAGATCCAGCGGGAGGCACTCCTACGAGCAGTACTTC

d_gene: NA
j_gene: TRBJ2-7
abundance: NA
v_gene: TRBV12-3/TRBV12-4
CDR3aa: CASTPRPGTYEQYF
CDR3nt: TGTGCCAGCACCCCAAGGCCCGGGACCTACGAGCAGTACTTC

d_gene: NA
j_gene: TRBJ2-5
abundance: NA
v_gene: TRBV6-5
CDR3aa: CASSYRGRVLGETQYF
CDR3nt: TGTGCCAGCAGTTACCGTGGCCGGGTGCTTGGAGAGACCCAGTACTTC

d_gene: NA
j_gene: TRBJ1-5
abundance: NA
v_gene: TRBV29-1
CDR3aa: CSVDALGPYSNQPQHF
CDR3nt: TGCAGCGTTGATGCCCTTGGGCCTTATAGCAATCAGCCCCAGCATTTT

d_gene: TRBD1
j_gene: TRBJ2-1
abundance: few
v_gene: TRBV20-1
CDR3aa: CSARREYNRGLSEQFF
CDR3nt: TGCAGTGCTAGAAGGGAGTACAACAGGGGGCTCAGTGAGCAGTTCTTC

d_gene: NA
j_gene: TRBJ2-6
abundance: few
v_gene: TRBV12-3/TRBV12-4
CDR3aa: CASSPRRANVLTF
CDR3nt: TGTGCCAGCAGCCCTAGGCGGGCCAACGTCCTGACTTTC

d_gene: NA
j_gene: TRBJ2-5
abundance: NA
v_gene: TRBV11-2
CDR3aa: CASSPTLTGFQETQYF
CDR3nt: TGTGCCAGCAGCCCTACGCTCACAGGGTTCCAAGAGACCCAGTACTTC

d_gene: NA
j_gene: TRBJ2-1
abundance: NA
v_gene: TRBV12-3/TRBV12-4
CDR3aa: CASSLKSGEFF
CDR3nt: TGTGCCAGCAGCCTTAAATCGGGGGAGTTCTTC

d_gene: NA
j_gene: TRBJ2-7
abundance: NA
v_gene: TRBV20-1
CDR3aa: CSARVGGRYEQYF
CDR3nt: TGCAGTGCTAGAGTGGGTGGGAGATACGAGCAGTACTTC